What follows are 6 T cell receptor beta chains derived from one specimen sequenced in a study of T cell repertoires in cytomegalovirus infection. TCRdb reprocessed the reads via MiXCR and lists one record per CDR3 protein. The data show fewer than 550,000 distinct CDR3 sequences, with approximately 15% seen just once and roughly 25% held by the top ten. The sequenced sample consisted of CD8+ T cells from PBMCs. These receptors originate from a human donor in good health (CMV status not recorded). Some clones in this sample may be carry-over from other donors' samples.

This clonotype was seen at least ten times. This chain joins TRBV7-9 and TRBJ2-3; 10 bases match TRBD2. The CDR3 runs 18 residues. The germline CDR1 and CDR2 sequences are SEHNR and FQNEAQ (reference sequence). The junction had 12 bases not matched to a gene; V was cut back by 4 bases and J by 2 bases. CDR3 residues: CASSSFLAGEGTTDTQYF. In DNA, the CDR3 is TGTGCCAGCAGCTCTTTCCTAGCGGGAGAGGGGACCACAGATACGCAGTATTTT.

This clonotype was detected many times. The chain is built from TRBV7-8 and TRBJ2-1, with 11 bases lining up with TRBD2. The junction had 6 bases not matched to a gene; V was cut back by 1 base and J by 4 bases. The CDR3 consists of 17 residues. Germline values: CDR1 SGHVS, CDR2 FQNEAQ. Written as DNA, the CDR3 is TGTGCCAGCAGCTTAGGACTAGCGGGATCATCTTACAATGAGCAGTTCTTC. Residues: CASSLGLAGSSYNEQFF.

At least ten counts were recorded for this clonotype. CDR3 amino acids: CASSSRNSPYEQYF. In DNA, the CDR3 is TGTGCCAGCAGCTCCCGGAACTCCCCCTACGAGCAGTACTTC. The V and J genes are TRBV7-6 and TRBJ2-7; D is unresolved. Germline V gene sequence: CDR1 SGHVS, CDR2 FNYEAQ. Deletions cut 4 bases from V and 2 bases from J, with 12 bases between. The CDR3 length is 14 residues.

The chain employs TRBV27 and TRBJ2-6; D not certain. The CDR3 totals 14 residues. The ends were cut back, 6 bases at V and 0 bases at J, with 6 bases in the middle. From germline, CDR1 is MNHEY and CDR2 SMNVEV (reference sequence). The CDR3 is CASRRDSGANVLTF. CDR3 sequence (DNA): TGTGCCAGCAGAAGGGACTCTGGGGCCAACGTCCTGACTTTC.

The chain combines TRBV27 with TRBJ1-1; 10 nucleotides line up with TRBD1. The CDR3 consists of 14 residues. V dropped 4 bases and J dropped 10; count of bases not matched to a gene: 9. Germline CDR1 reads MNHEY; CDR2 reads SMNVEV (reference sequence). As DNA, the CDR3 is TGTGCCAGCAGTTCACTGACAGGGGGCTGGGGAGCTTTCTTT. It codes for CASSSLTGGWGAFF.

This clonotype was counted many times. The J gene is TRBJ2-7, the V gene TRBV7-9, with D perhaps TRBD2 (6 bases). The V gene lost 1 base and the J gene lost 2 bases, with 9 bases spanning the gap. The V gene's germline CDR1 is SEHNR and CDR2 FQNEAQ (reference sequence). This CDR3 is 14 amino acids long. CDR3 region: CASSLGGRPYEQYF. DNA of the CDR3: TGTGCCAGCAGCTTAGGGGGGAGGCCCTACGAGCAGTACTTC.